This T cell receptor (beta chain) was captured in a study of blood T cells in healthy people across ages. A sample-barcoded 5' primer and a J-beta primer mix were used in a second PCR of about 7 to 12 cycles. Each CDR3 protein is one row after TCRdb ran MiXCR on the 5' RACE reads. The data show roughly 1.9 million distinct CDR3 sequences, about 39% seen once. Per the germline V gene, CDR1 is SGHAT and CDR2 is FQNNGV. CDR3 length: 15 amino acids. The TCR comes from a human donor in good health. The J gene is TRBJ2-4, the V gene TRBV11-2, with 11 bases that match TRBD2. The J call is uncertain, as TRBJ2-7 better fits the DNA end. Sequenced: blood. CDR3 coding DNA: TGTGCCAGCAGCCTGGGACTAGCGGCCTACTACGAGCAGTACTTC. The encoded protein is CASSLGLAAYYEQYF.